The following is a T cell receptor (beta chain) sequence with its context. Its cognate antigen is unknown. The data are from a study of T-cell memory formation after mild COVID-19. V lost 1 base and J 3 bases, leaving 4 bases between the germline ends. The CDR3 extends over 12 amino acids. The germline CDR1 and CDR2 sequences are SEHNR and FQNEAQ (reference sequence). TCRdb called the 5' RACE reads again in MiXCR, with one record for every CDR3 protein. The profile shows 250,000 or so distinct CDR3 sequences, over 15% of them singletons. Study-wide results and limits: Day 37-peaking second-wave clones had unconfirmed SARS-CoV-2 specificity. A subset of responding clones appeared in pre-infection memory, suggesting cross-reactive memory joined. Those CD4+ clones that contracted were mainly in CM and EM (CD8+ ones in EMRA).

The sample taken for sequencing was PBMCs or a T cell subset sorted from them (not recorded which). This clonotype was obtained from a man between 18 and 29 years old who had mild COVID-19 (a few samples of this study predate the infection). Cell type and time point are not known. The genes are TRBV7-9 and TRBJ2-7; D is unresolved. The chain's CDR3 is CASSLEDYEQYF. CDR3 in DNA: TGTGCCAGCAGCTTAGAAGACTACGAGCAGTACTTC.